Reported below is one T cell receptor beta chain. The CDR3 covers 16 residues. Germline lookup yields CDR1 SGHTA and CDR2 FQGNSA. V shed 6 bases and J 1 base; nucleotides not matched to a gene: 5. The sample originates from a study of blood T cell repertoires in COVID-19. Profiled with immunoSEQ multiplex PCR; TCRdb holds only in-frame clones, not every one. The sample lists around 500,000 clones, 70% to 90% occurring once. The source of this sequence is a human donor in a cohort sampled during active COVID-19. Sequencing input: peripheral blood. The chain recombines TRBV7-2 with TRBJ1-6; 8 bases line up with TRBD1. DNA for the CDR3: TGTGCCAGCAGGACCCGACAGGGGTCCTATAATTCACCCCTCCACTTT. It encodes CASRTRQGSYNSPLHF.